This T cell receptor beta chain appears in the sequencing data of a study of blood T cell repertoires in COVID-19. Study as a whole: PBMCs, B-cell-depleted T cells, or T cells provided the cDNA or gDNA that made up the material.

This CDR3 has 16 amino acids. Trimming removed 6 bases from V and 4 bases from J; junction bases left unmatched: 12. The germline V gene has CDR1 MDHEN and CDR2 SYDVKM. Authors' analysis steps: Quantification of nucleated cells was approximated via reference gene primer amplification. Profiling relied on immunoSEQ multiplex PCR, and the TCRdb table lists in-frame clones only, not all of them. Clonal size and the V and J genes are those of that table, whereas D and trimming came from the DNA. The sample records 90,000 to 130,000 clones, 88% being singletons. This chain links TRBV28 with TRBJ1-2; 9 nucleotides align to TRBD1. This TCR was recovered from a woman aged 45-60 years with acute or convalescent COVID-19. The specimen sequenced was peripheral blood. In DNA form, the CDR3 reads TGTGCCAGCAGCCCCCCGGGGACAGGGACTTCCTATGGCTACACCTTC. Residues: CASSPPGTGTSYGYTF.